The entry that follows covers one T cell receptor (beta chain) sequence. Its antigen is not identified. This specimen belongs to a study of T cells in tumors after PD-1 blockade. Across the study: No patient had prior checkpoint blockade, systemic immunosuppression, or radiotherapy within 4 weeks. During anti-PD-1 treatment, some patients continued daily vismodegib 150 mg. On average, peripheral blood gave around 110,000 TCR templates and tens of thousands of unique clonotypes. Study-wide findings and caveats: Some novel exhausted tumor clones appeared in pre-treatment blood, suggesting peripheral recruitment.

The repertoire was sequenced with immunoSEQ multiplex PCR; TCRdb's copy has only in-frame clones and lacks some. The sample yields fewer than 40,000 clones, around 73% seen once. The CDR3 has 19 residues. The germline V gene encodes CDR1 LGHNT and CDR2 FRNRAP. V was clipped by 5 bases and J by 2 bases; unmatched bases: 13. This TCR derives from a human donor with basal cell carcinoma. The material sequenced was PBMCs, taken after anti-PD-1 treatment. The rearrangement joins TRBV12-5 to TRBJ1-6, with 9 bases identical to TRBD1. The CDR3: CASGTYQGTGRTYNSPLHF. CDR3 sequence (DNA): TGTGCTAGTGGTACCTATCAAGGGACAGGGAGGACCTATAATTCACCCCTCCACTTT. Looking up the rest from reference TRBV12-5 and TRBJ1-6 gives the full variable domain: DARVTQTPRHKVTEMGQEVTMRCQPILGHNTVFWYRQTMMQGLELLAYFRNRAPLDDSGMPKDRFSAEMPDATLATLKIQPSEPRDSAVYFCASGTYQGTGRTYNSPLHFGNGTRLTVT.